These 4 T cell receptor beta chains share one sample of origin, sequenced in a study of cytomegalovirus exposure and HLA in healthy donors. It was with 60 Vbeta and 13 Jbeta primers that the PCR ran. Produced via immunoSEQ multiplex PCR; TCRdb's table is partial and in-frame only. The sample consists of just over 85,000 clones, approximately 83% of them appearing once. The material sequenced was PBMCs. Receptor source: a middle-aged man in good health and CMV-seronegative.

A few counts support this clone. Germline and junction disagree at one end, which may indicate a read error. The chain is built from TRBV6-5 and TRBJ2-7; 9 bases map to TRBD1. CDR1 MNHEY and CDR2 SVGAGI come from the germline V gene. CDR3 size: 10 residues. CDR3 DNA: TGTGCCACTAATACAGGGGGCGCCAGGTTC. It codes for CATNTGGARF.

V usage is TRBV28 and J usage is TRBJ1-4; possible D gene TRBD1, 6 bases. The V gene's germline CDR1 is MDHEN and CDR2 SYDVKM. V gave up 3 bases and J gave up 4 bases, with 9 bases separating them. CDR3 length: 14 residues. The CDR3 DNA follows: TGTGCCAGCAGTTTCGGACAGAATAATGAAAAACTGTTTTTT. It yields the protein CASSFGQNNEKLFF.

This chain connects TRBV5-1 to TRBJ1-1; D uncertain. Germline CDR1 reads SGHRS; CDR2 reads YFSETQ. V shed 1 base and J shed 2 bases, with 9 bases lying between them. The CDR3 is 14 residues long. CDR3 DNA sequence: TGCGCCAGCAGCTTGTCTATTTTCAACACTGAAGCTTTCTTT. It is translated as CASSLSIFNTEAFF.

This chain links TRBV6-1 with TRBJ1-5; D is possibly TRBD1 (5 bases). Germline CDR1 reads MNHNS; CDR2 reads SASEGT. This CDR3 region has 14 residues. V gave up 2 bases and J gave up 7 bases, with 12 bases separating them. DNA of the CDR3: TGTGCCAGCAGTGAATGGGCAGGGAAGCAGCCCCAGCATTTT. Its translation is CASSEWAGKQPQHF.